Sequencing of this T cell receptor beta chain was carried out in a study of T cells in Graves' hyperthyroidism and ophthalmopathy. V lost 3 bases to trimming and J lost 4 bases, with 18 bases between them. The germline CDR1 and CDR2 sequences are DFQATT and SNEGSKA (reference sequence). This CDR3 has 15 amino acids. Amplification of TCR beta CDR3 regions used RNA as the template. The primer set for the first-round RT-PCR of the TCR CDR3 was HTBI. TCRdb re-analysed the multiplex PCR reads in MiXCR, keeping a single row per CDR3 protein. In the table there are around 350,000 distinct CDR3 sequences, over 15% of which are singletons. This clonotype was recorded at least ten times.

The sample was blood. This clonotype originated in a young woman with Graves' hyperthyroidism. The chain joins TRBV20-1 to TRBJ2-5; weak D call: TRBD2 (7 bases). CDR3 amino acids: CSARGGGGAGETQYF. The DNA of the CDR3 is TGCAGTGCTAGGGGAGGTGGGGGGGCCGGAGAGACCCAGTACTTC.